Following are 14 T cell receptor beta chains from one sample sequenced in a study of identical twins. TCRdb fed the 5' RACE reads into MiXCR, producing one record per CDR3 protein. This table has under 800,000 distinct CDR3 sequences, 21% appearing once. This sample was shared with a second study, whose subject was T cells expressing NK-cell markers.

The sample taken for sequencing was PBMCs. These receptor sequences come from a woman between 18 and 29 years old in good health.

The CDR3 spells CASRPAVGHGDEQYF. The CDR3 DNA is TGTGCCAGCAGGCCTGCGGTGGGCCACGGGGACGAGCAGTACTTC. V and J are TRBV7-2 and TRBJ2-7; D possibly corresponds to TRBD2 (5 bases). The V gene lost 6 bases and the J gene lost 5 bases, with 20 bases spanning the gap. CDR1 SGHTA and CDR2 FQGNSA come from the germline V gene. The CDR3 is 15 amino acids.

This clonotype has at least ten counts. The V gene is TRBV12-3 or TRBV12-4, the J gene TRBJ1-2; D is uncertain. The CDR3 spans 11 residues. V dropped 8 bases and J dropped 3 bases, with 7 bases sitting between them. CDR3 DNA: TGTGCCAGCGGTCGACACTATGGCTACACCTTC. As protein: CASGRHYGYTF.

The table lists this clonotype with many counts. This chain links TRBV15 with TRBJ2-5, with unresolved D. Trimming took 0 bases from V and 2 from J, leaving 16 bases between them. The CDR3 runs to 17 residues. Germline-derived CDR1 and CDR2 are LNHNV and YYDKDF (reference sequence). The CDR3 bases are TGTGCCACCAGCAGAGATCGTCGGGTTGGGGTACAAGAGACCCAGTACTTC. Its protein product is CATSRDRRVGVQETQYF.

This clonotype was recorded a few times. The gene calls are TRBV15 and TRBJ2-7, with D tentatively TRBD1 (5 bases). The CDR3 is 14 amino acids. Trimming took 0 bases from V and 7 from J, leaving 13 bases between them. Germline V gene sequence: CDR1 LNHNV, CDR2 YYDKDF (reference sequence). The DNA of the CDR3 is TGTGCCACCAGCAGAGATCGGACACGGCGGGAGCAGTACTTC. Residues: CATSRDRTRREQYF.

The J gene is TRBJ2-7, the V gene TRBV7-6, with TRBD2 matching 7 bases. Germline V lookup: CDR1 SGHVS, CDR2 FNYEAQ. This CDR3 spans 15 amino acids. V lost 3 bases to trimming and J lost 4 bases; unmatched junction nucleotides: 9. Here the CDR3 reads CASSFRAGPEYEQYF. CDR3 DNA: TGTGCCAGCAGCTTCAGAGCGGGACCAGAATACGAGCAGTACTTC.

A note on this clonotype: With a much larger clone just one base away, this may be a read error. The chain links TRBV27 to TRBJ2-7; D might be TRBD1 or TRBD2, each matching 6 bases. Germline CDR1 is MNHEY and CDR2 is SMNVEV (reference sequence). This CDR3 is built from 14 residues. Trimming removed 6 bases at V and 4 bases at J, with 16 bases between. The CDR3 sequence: CASSTLGGRYEQYF. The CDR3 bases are TGTGCCAGCAGCACCTTAGGGGGGCGATACGAGCAGTACTTC.

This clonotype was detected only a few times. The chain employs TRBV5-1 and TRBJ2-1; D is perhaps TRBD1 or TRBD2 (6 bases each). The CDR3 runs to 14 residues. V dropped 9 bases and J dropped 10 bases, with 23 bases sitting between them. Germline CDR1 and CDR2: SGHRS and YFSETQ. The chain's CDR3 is CATSRDTGGTEQFF. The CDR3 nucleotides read TGCGCCACGAGCCGGGACACCGGAGGGACCGAGCAGTTCTTC.

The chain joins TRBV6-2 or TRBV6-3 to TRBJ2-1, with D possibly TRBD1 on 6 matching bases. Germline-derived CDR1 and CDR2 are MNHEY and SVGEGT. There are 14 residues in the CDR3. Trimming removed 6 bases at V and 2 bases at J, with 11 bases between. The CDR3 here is CASSGQPAYNEQFF. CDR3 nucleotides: TGTGCCAGCAGCGGACAGCCGGCCTACAATGAGCAGTTCTTC.

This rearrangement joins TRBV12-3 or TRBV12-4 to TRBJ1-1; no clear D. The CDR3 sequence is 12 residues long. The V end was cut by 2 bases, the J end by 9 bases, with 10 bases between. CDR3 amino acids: CASSLSAEKAFF. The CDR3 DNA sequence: TGTGCCAGCAGTTTATCGGCGGAGAAAGCTTTCTTT.

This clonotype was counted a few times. CDR3 nucleotide sequence: TGTGCCAGCAGCCTGTTGACAGGGGGCTATTCACCCCTCCACTTT. This encodes CASSLLTGGYSPLHF. This chain connects TRBV3-1 to TRBJ1-6; 10 nucleotides line up with TRBD1. The CDR3 contains 15 residues. V lost 4 bases, J lost 8 bases, and 5 bases stayed unmatched. The V gene's germline CDR1 is LGHDT and CDR2 YNNKEL (reference sequence).

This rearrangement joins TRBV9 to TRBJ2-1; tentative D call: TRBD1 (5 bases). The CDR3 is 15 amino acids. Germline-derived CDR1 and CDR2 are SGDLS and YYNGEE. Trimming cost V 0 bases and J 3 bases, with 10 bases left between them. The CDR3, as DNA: TGTGCCAGCAGCGTAGAGGGGTTCTTCTACAATGAGCAGTTCTTC. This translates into CASSVEGFFYNEQFF. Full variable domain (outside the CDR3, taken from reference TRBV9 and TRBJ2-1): DSGVTQTPKHLITATGQRVTLRCSPRSGDLSVYWYQQSLDQGLQFLIQYYNGEERAKGNILERFSAQQFPDLHSELNLSSLELGDSALYFCASSVEGFFYNEQFFGPGTRLTVL.

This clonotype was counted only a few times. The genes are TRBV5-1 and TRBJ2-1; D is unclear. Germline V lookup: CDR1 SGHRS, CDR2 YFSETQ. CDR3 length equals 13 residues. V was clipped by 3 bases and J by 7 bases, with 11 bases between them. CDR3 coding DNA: TGCGCCAGCAGCTCGGTCCTGGGGAATGAGCAGTTCTTC. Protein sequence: CASSSVLGNEQFF.

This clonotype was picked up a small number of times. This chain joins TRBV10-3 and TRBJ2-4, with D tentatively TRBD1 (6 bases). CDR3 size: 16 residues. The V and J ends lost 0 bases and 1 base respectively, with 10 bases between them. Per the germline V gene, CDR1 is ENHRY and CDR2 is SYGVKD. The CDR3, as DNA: TGTGCCATCAGTGAGTCGAACAGGGTGGCCAAAAACATTCAGTACTTC. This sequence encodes CAISESNRVAKNIQYF.

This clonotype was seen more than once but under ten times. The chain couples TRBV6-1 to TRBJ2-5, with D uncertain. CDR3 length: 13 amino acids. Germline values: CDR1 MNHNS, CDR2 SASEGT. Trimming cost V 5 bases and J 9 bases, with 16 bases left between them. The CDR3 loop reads CASSQLRLSAQYF. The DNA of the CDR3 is TGTGCCAGCAGTCAACTCAGGCTGTCGGCCCAGTACTTC.